Included here is one TCR beta chain sequence, with context. This sample is drawn from a study of shared clonotypes between healthy human individuals. In the authors' workflow: Filtering differed since immunoSEQ provided only junctions, with no quality scores. Clones were sequenced by immunoSEQ multiplex PCR, and TCRdb holds only the in-frame ones, with some missing. D and trimming were read from the DNA, whereas the V and J calls and clone size are those reported in that table. This table holds more than 550,000 clones, about two thirds found once. The germline gives CDR1 SNHLY, CDR2 FYNNEI. The CDR3 extends over 15 amino acids. Trimming took 7 bases from V and 5 from J; bases not matched to a gene: 13.

The chain combines TRBV2 with TRBJ1-2, with 7 bases that match TRBD1. The sample taken for sequencing was memory CD4+ T cells sorted from blood. This sample's subset: CD45RA-negative fraction. This receptor was obtained from a woman younger than 45 in good health. Here the CDR3 reads CASKGQRIITYGYTF. CDR3 nucleotide sequence: TGTGCCAGCAAGGGACAGAGGATAATCACTTATGGCTACACCTTC.